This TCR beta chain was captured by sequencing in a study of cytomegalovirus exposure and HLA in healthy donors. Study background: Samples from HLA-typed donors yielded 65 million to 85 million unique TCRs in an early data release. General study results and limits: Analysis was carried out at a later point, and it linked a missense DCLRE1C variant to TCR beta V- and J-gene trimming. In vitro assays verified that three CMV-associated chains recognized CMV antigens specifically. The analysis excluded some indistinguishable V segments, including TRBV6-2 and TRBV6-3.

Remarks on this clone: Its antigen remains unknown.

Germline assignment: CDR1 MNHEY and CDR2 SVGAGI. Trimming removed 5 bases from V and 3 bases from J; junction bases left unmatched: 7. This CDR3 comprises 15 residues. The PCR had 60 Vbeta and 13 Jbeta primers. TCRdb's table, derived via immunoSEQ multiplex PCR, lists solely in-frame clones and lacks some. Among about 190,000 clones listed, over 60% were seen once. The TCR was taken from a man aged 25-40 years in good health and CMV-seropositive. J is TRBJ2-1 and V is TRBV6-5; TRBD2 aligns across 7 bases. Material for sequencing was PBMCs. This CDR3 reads CASSAGASGYNEQFF. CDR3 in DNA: TGTGCCAGCAGTGCCGGGGCTAGCGGCTACAATGAGCAGTTCTTC.